A selection of T cell receptor beta chains follows, all from one sample in a study of T cells in Graves' hyperthyroidism and ophthalmopathy. From the multiplex PCR reads, TCRdb called clonotypes with MiXCR, one entry per CDR3 protein. The profile shows roughly 530,000 distinct CDR3 sequences, roughly 15% of them singletons. What was sequenced was blood. The receptors come from a woman under 30 with Graves' ophthalmopathy. Each CDR3 is given with its conserved first and last residue. The D gene is left open where the match is weak. Clone size, where shown, is once, few, many, or a class for clones that have expanded.

TRBJ1-2	many	-	TRBV13	TGTGCCAGCAGCTTACAAGGGACGGCCTACTATGGCTACACCTTC	CASSLQGTAYYGYTF
TRBJ1-5	-	-	TRBV19	TGTGCCAGTAGTGATCGGGACGGAGTCCCTCAGCCCCAGCATTTT	CASSDRDGVPQPQHF
TRBJ2-2	-	-	TRBV6-2/TRBV6-3	TGTGCCAGCAGTTACAGGTGGGGGGCGCCGACCGGGGAGCTGTTTTTT	CASSYRWGAPTGELFF
TRBJ1-1	many	-	TRBV28	TGTGCCAGCAGTGGGCAAGAAGCTTTCTTT	CASSGQEAFF
TRBJ1-4	few	-	TRBV5-6	TGTGCCAGCAGCGAGGGGGGTGGGCTGGAAAAACTGTTTTTT	CASSEGGGLEKLFF
TRBJ2-5	many	TRBD2	TRBV3-1	TGTGCCAGCAGCCCTGGGACTAGCGGGAGCGGGAAAGAGACCCAGTACTTC	CASSPGTSGSGKETQYF
TRBJ2-7	few	-	TRBV2	TGTGCCAGCAGTGACCTCTCCTACGAGCAGTACTTC	CASSDLSYEQYF
TRBJ1-1	many	-	TRBV20-1	TGCAGTGCTAGAGGGGGGCCAGGGGCTCTTGAAGCTTTCTTT	CSARGGPGALEAFF
TRBJ2-7	-	-	TRBV20-1	TGCAGTGCTATTAAGGTCGGTTCCTACGAGCAGTACTTC	CSAIKVGSYEQYF
TRBJ2-3	-	-	TRBV4-1	TGCGCCAGCAGCCAAGTGACCGGGGCAAAGGCAGATACGCAGTATTTT	CASSQVTGAKADTQYF
TRBJ2-7	-	-	TRBV20-1	TGCAGTTCGCTCCCGGGACTCCTGACCTACGAGCAGTACTTC	CSSLPGLLTYEQYF
TRBJ2-5	few	TRBD2	TRBV20-1	TGCAGTGGAGCGTTGGGGGGGCAAGAGACCCAGTACTTC	CSGALGGQETQYF
TRBJ2-1	few	TRBD2	TRBV29-1	TGCAGCGTTGAAGAGAGCGGGGGGTCCCTCGGGCCCCAGAATGAGCAGTTCTTC	CSVEESGGSLGPQNEQFF
TRBJ2-2	-	-	TRBV27	TGTGCCAGCAGTTTATCAGCAGGCGGCTTCAACACCGGGGAGCTGTTTTTT	CASSLSAGGFNTGELFF
TRBJ1-2	many	TRBD1	TRBV3-1	TGTGCCAGCAGCCCGAACCCAGGGGCACCGGGGACAGGCTATGGCTACACCTTC	CASSPNPGAPGTGYGYTF
TRBJ2-1	-	-	TRBV10-1	TGCGCCAGCAGTGGGGGGAATTACAATGAGCAGTTCTTC	CASSGGNYNEQFF
TRBJ2-3	many	TRBD2	TRBV11-2	TGTGCCAGCAGCTTAGAAGCGGGAACAGATACGCAGTATTTT	CASSLEAGTDTQYF
TRBJ1-3	-	-	TRBV6-2/TRBV6-3	TGTGCCAGCACCCTTCCAAGCTCTGGAAACACCATATATTTT	CASTLPSSGNTIYF
TRBJ2-3	many	-	TRBV7-9	TGTGCCAGCAGCTCCCACGGTGCAGATACGCAGTATTTT	CASSSHGADTQYF
TRBJ2-5	many	-	TRBV28	TGTGCCAGCAGTTCATTACTACCGGGGGTAGAGACCCAGTACTTC	CASSSLLPGVETQYF
TRBJ2-4	-	-	TRBV9	TGTGCCAGCAGCGTAGCCGGGGACATAGCCAAAAACATTCAGTACTTC	CASSVAGDIAKNIQYF
TRBJ1-2	many	-	TRBV5-1	TGCGCCAGCAGCTCCAGGGAGCGGACTGGCTACACCTTC	CASSSRERTGYTF
TRBJ1-5	many	-	TRBV6-1	TGTGCCAGCAGTGAAAGGACCCTACCGGGCAATCAGCCCCAGCATTTT	CASSERTLPGNQPQHF
TRBJ2-2	-	TRBD2	TRBV10-3	TGTGCCATCCAAGGCAGCGGGAGGGATAGCGGGGAGCTGTTTTTT	CAIQGSGRDSGELFF
TRBJ1-2	many	-	TRBV11-2	TGTGCCAGCAGCCCGGGCCGGGCCAACTATGGCTACACCTTC	CASSPGRANYGYTF
TRBJ2-3	few	-	TRBV20-1	TGCAGCGTTGAGTTGGGCGAGTCTAGCACAGATACGCAGTATTTT	CSVELGESSTDTQYF
TRBJ2-2	-	-	TRBV28	TGTGCCGGGGGGGGGGGGGCCAACCTCGCGAACACCGGGGAGCTGTTTTTT	CAGGGGANLANTGELFF
TRBJ1-3	few	-	TRBV3-1	TGTGCCAGCAGCCAAGATTACAGGGCTGGAAACACCATATATTTT	CASSQDYRAGNTIYF
TRBJ1-1	many	-	TRBV30	TGTGCCGGGCGGACCTCTGAAGCTTTCTTT	CAGRTSEAFF
TRBJ2-6	many	TRBD1	TRBV28	TGTGCCAGCCGTGTTAGGGGGCAGGGGGCCAACGTCCTGACTTTC	CASRVRGQGANVLTF
TRBJ2-2	-	TRBD1	TRBV10-3	TGTGCCATCAGGGGACAGGGCTTAAACAACACCGGGGAGCTGTTTTTT	CAIRGQGLNNTGELFF